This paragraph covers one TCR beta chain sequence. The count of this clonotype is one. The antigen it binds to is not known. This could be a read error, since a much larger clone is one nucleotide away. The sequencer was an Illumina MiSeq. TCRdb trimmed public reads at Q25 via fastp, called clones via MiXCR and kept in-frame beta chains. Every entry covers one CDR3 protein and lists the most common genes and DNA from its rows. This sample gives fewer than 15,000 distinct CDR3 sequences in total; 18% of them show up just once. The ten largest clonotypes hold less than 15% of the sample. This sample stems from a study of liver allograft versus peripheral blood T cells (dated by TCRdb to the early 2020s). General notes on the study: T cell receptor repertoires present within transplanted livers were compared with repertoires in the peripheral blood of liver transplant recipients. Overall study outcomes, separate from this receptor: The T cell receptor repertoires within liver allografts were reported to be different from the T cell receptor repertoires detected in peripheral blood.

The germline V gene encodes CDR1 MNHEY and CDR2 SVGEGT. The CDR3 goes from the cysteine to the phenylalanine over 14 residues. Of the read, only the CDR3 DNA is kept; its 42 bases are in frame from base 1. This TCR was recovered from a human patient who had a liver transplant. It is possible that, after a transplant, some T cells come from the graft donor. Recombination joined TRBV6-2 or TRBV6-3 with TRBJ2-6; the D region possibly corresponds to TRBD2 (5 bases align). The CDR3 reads CASSSPGRASVLTF. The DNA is TGTGCCAGCAGTTCCCCGGGAAGGGCCAGCGTCCTGACTTTC.